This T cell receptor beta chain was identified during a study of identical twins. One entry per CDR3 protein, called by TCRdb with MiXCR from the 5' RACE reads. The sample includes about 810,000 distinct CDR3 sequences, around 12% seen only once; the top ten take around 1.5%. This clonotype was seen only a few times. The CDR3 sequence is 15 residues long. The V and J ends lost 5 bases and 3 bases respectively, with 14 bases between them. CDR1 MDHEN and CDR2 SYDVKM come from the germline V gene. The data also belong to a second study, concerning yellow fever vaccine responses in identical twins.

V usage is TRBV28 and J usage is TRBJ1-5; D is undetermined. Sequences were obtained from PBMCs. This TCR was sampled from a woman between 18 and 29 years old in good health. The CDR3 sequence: CASSHEAIINQPQHF. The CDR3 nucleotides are TGTGCCAGCAGTCATGAGGCCATTATCAATCAGCCCCAGCATTTT.